The rows below give T cell receptor beta chains drawn from one sample of a study of identical twins. One entry per CDR3 protein, called by TCRdb with MiXCR from the 5' RACE reads. This sample carries around 1.7 million distinct CDR3 sequences, under 35% of them seen once, and the ten largest clones take about 0.3%. Sequenced: cord blood. The origin of the receptors is a newborn girl in good health. CDR3s include the opening cysteine and the closing phenylalanine or tryptophan. D genes are given only for firm matches. Clone size appears in some rows only: once, few, many, or a class for an expanded clone.

D gene	J gene	V gene	clone size	CDR3 length	CDR3 protein	CDR3 DNA
TRBD1	TRBJ2-3	TRBV20-1	few	14	CSASSRQGTDTQYF	TGCAGTGCTAGTTCACGACAGGGTACAGATACGCAGTATTTT
.	TRBJ2-2	TRBV2	.	13	CASSGMNTGELFF	TGTGCCAGCAGTGGGATGAACACCGGGGAGCTGTTTTTT
.	TRBJ2-7	TRBV7-2	.	14	CASSLVIKSYEQYF	TGTGCCAGCAGCTTAGTTATAAAATCCTACGAGCAGTACTTC
TRBD2	TRBJ2-4	TRBV27	.	16	CATMSFLAGGQGEQYF	TGTGCCACAATGTCTTTCCTAGCGGGGGGGCAAGGTGAGCAGTACTTC
TRBD2	TRBJ2-7	TRBV11-2	few	18	CASSLDPGLAGSWYEQYF	TGTGCCAGCAGCTTAGATCCCGGACTAGCGGGATCGTGGTACGAGCAGTACTTC
TRBD2	TRBJ2-7	TRBV7-9	.	16	CASSASPGLAGQEQYF	TGTGCCAGCAGCGCCAGTCCGGGACTAGCGGGACAGGAGCAGTACTTC
.	TRBJ1-6	TRBV28	.	14	CASSFRQNNSPLHF	TGTGCCAGCAGTTTCAGGCAGAATAATTCACCCCTCCACTTT
.	TRBJ1-6	TRBV13	few	19	CASSLHPLVIGGYNSPLHF	TGTGCCAGCAGCTTACACCCGTTGGTCATAGGGGGCTATAATTCACCCCTCCACTTT
.	TRBJ1-5	TRBV28	.	12	CASSSRDNPQHF	TGTGCCAGCAGTTCGAGAGACAATCCACAGCATTTT
.	TRBJ2-7	TRBV29-1	many	15	CSVGLRLARTYEQYF	TGCAGCGTTGGCCTTCGGCTGGCACGGACCTACGAGCAGTACTTC
.	TRBJ2-5	TRBV5-1	few	14	CASSLFRDTETQYF	TGCGCCAGCAGCTTGTTCCGGGACACAGAGACCCAGTACTTC
.	TRBJ1-4	TRBV3-1	.	16	CASSQELGRINEKLFF	TGTGCCAGCAGCCAAGAGTTGGGGAGGATTAATGAAAAACTGTTTTTT
TRBD2	TRBJ2-3	TRBV7-2	.	18	CASSPHRTSGRLKDTQYF	TGTGCCAGCAGCCCCCATCGGACTAGCGGGAGGCTGAAAGATACGCAGTATTTT
.	TRBJ2-7	TRBV20-1	few	12	CSAPGSPYEQYF	TGCAGTGCTCCAGGGAGTCCCTACGAGCAGTACTTC
.	TRBJ1-5	TRBV6-1	.	15	CASKSSGISNQPQHF	TGTGCCAGCAAGTCCTCCGGCATTAGCAATCAGCCCCAGCATTTT
.	TRBJ2-1	TRBV27	many	11	CASSSRNEQFF	TGTGCCAGCAGTTCCCGTAATGAGCAGTTCTTC
.	TRBJ2-3	TRBV5-1	.	15	CASSSQRVGFDTQYF	TGCGCCAGCAGCTCTCAGCGGGTGGGGTTCGATACGCAGTATTTT
TRBD1	TRBJ1-2	TRBV29-1	few	14	CSVVGDSSNYGYTF	TGCAGCGTTGTGGGGGACAGTTCTAACTATGGCTACACCTTC
.	TRBJ2-3	TRBV4-1	.	15	CASSQGVATADTQYF	TGCGCCAGCAGCCAAGGAGTAGCGACCGCGGATACGCAGTATTTT
TRBD2	TRBJ2-3	TRBV29-1	.	17	CSAAGTSGGALVDTQYF	TGCAGCGCCGCCGGGACTAGCGGGGGGGCCTTGGTAGATACGCAGTATTTT
.	TRBJ1-4	TRBV5-1	few	14	CASSQAEGNEKLFF	TGCGCCAGCAGCCAGGCGGAGGGGAACGAAAAACTGTTTTTT
.	TRBJ2-3	TRBV20-1	few	14	CSASVDTSTDTQYF	TGCAGTGCTAGTGTGGATACTAGCACAGATACGCAGTATTTT
.	TRBJ1-5	TRBV9	.	17	CASSVAFYGPYNQPQHF	TGTGCCAGCAGCGTAGCTTTTTATGGGCCGTACAATCAGCCCCAGCATTTT
.	TRBJ2-7	TRBV7-2	.	16	CASSLGLGQPSYEQYF	TGTGCCAGCAGCTTAGGTTTAGGACAGCCCTCATACGAGCAGTACTTC
TRBD1	TRBJ2-1	TRBV27	.	16	CASSLYPDRGYNEQFF	TGTGCCAGCAGTTTATACCCGGACAGGGGCTACAATGAGCAGTTCTTC
.	TRBJ1-2	TRBV24-1	few	15	CATSDGQGKSYGYTF	TGTGCCACCAGTGATGGTCAGGGTAAGAGCTATGGCTACACCTTC